These 17 T cell receptor beta chains were all obtained from the same sample, sequenced in a study of cytomegalovirus exposure and HLA in healthy donors. PCR used 60 Vbeta primers and 13 Jbeta primers. TCRdb's table, derived via immunoSEQ multiplex PCR, lists solely in-frame clones and lacks some. The sample includes some 150,000 clones, approximately 80% of them seen just once. The sequencing sample was made of PBMCs. These receptors all stem from a woman aged 18-30 years in good health and CMV-seropositive.

The chain couples TRBV18 to TRBJ1-1; possibly TRBD1 for D (5 bases). Trimming pared 6 bases from V and 8 bases from J, leaving 19 bases between. Germline V lookup: CDR1 KGHSH, CDR2 LQKENI. The CDR3 is 14 amino acids. The CDR3 region is CASSQGGGSVEAFF. The CDR3 DNA is TGTGCCAGCTCTCAGGGAGGCGGATCCGTGGAAGCTTTCTTT.

The chain employs TRBV2 and TRBJ1-5, with 7 nucleotides matching TRBD1. The CDR3 contains 14 residues. Germline assignment: CDR1 SNHLY and CDR2 FYNNEI. The J segment lost 4 bases and the V segment lost 7 bases, leaving 7 bases of the junction unmatched. Here the CDR3 DNA reads TGTGCCAGCAATCCGACAGGGAAGAATCAGCCCCAGCATTTT. This codes for CASNPTGKNQPQHF.

The V call is TRBV21-1, the J call TRBJ1-4; the table gives TRBD1 as D, unverified against the DNA. TRBV21-1 constitutes a pseudogene. This CDR3 has 15 residues. The CDR3 nucleotides read TGTGCCAGCAGCAGAGACAGGGCGCACAATGGGGGCCTGTTTTTT. Translation: CASSRDRAHNGGLFF.

V and J are TRBV6-1 and TRBJ2-5, with unresolved D. The CDR3 length is 14 residues. V was cut by 1 base and J by 5 bases, with 11 bases left in between. Germline loops: CDR1 MNHNS, CDR2 SASEGT. DNA for the CDR3: TGTGCCAGCAGTGAAGTTAAATATCAGGAGACCCAGTACTTC. Its translation: CASSEVKYQETQYF.

This chain connects TRBV5-4 to TRBJ2-1; a possible D gene is TRBD1 (8 bases). Germline V lookup: CDR1 SGHNT, CDR2 YYREEE (reference sequence). Trimming removed 3 bases from V and 7 bases from J, with 14 bases in between. The CDR3 runs to 14 residues. The CDR3 sequence: CASSWGGQANEQFF. The CDR3 bases are TGTGCCAGCAGCTGGGGGGGACAGGCGAATGAGCAGTTCTTC.

The V and J genes are TRBV6-5 and TRBJ2-1; TRBD1 aligns across 9 bases. There are 16 residues in the CDR3. With V trimmed by 0 bases and J by 2 bases, 2 bases remained unmatched. In germline, CDR1 is MNHEY, CDR2 SVGAGI. The CDR3 region is CASSYSNRGPYNEQFF. Written as DNA, the CDR3 is TGTGCCAGCAGTTACTCGAACAGGGGGCCCTACAATGAGCAGTTCTTC.

V and J are TRBV2 and TRBJ2-2, with TRBD1 identical over 9 bases. Germline CDR1 is SNHLY and CDR2 is FYNNEI. J was trimmed by 4 bases and V by 7 bases; bases with no gene match: 4. CDR3 length equals 14 residues. Written as DNA, the CDR3 is TGTGCCAGCAAAGGACAGGGGACCACCGGGGAGCTGTTTTTT. Its translation: CASKGQGTTGELFF.

This rearrangement joins TRBV15 to TRBJ2-7; tentative D call: TRBD1 (5 bases). Germline-derived CDR1 and CDR2 are LNHNV and YYDKDF (reference sequence). The CDR3 covers 17 residues. V was cut by 3 bases and J by 0 bases, with 18 bases left in between. CDR3 sequence reads: CATSSTFQGRSSYEQYF. DNA for the CDR3: TGTGCCACCAGCAGTACTTTTCAGGGTCGGAGCTCCTACGAGCAGTACTTC.

This rearrangement joins TRBV7-2 to TRBJ2-3; maybe TRBD2 (6 bases). Germline values: CDR1 SGHTA, CDR2 FQGNSA. V was clipped by 7 bases and J by 0 bases, with 11 bases between them. The CDR3 has 14 amino acids. CDR3 DNA sequence: TGTGCCAGCAAGCGGGCCCCTAGCACAGATACGCAGTATTTT. Translation gives CASKRAPSTDTQYF.

The chain combines TRBV11-2 with TRBJ2-1; 10 nucleotides align to TRBD2. The CDR3 is 15 residues long. The germline CDR1 and CDR2 sequences are SGHAT and FQNNGV. After removal of 6 bases from V and 4 bases from J, the junction contained 6 bases not matched to a gene. The CDR3 spells CASRGQRGGYNEQFF. In DNA, the CDR3 is TGTGCCAGCAGGGGTCAGCGGGGGGGGTACAATGAGCAGTTCTTC.

This chain connects TRBV27 to TRBJ2-7; 10 nucleotides align to TRBD1. CDR1 and CDR2 (germline): MNHEY, SMNVEV (reference sequence). The junction had 7 bases not matched to a gene; V was cut back by 8 bases and J by 3 bases. The length of the CDR3 is 14 residues. CDR3 DNA sequence: TGTGCCAGCGCCGACAGGGGGCGATACTACGAGCAGTACTTC. Protein product: CASADRGRYYEQYF.

V and J are TRBV7-9 and TRBJ1-5, with TRBD1 matching over 10 bases. V shed 4 bases, J shed 5 bases, and the junction held 11 bases outside the gene matches. The length of the CDR3 is 17 residues. Germline V lookup: CDR1 SEHNR, CDR2 FQNEAQ (reference sequence). The CDR3 nucleotides read TGTGCCAGCAGCTCGGACAGGGGGACGAGTATAGATCAGCCCCAGCATTTT. Its protein product is CASSSDRGTSIDQPQHF.

This clone appeared once. V gene TRBV7-3 combines with J gene TRBJ1-1, with D unresolved. There are 14 residues in the CDR3. V was cut by 3 bases and J by 5 bases, with 13 bases left in between. CDR1 SGHTA and CDR2 FQGTGA come from the germline V gene. The CDR3 sequence is CASSLPGRKTEAFF. CDR3 DNA sequence: TGTGCCAGCAGCTTGCCGGGGAGAAAAACTGAAGCTTTCTTT.

The rearrangement uses TRBV6-1 and TRBJ2-7; 8 bases are shared with TRBD1. The trim removed 8 bases at V and 1 base at J, leaving 7 bases unmatched. CDR3 size: 14 residues. CDR1 is MNHNS and CDR2 is SASEGT in the germline V gene. The CDR3 DNA follows: TGTGCCAGCTCAGTGGGACAGGTATCCTACGAGCAGTACTTC. Its protein is CASSVGQVSYEQYF.

V and J are TRBV19 and TRBJ2-2, with TRBD2 matching over 9 bases. The J segment lost 3 bases and the V segment lost 4 bases, leaving 9 bases of the junction unmatched. The germline gives CDR1 LNHDA, CDR2 SQIVND (reference sequence). There are 17 residues in the CDR3. CDR3 residues: CASSTKGTSLYTGELFF. The CDR3 DNA sequence: TGTGCCAGTAGTACGAAGGGGACTAGCCTCTACACCGGGGAGCTGTTTTTT.

DNA of the CDR3: TGTGCCAGCAGTCTACAGGGGACTGAAGCTTTCTTT. Protein product: CASSLQGTEAFF. This rearrangement joins TRBV6-5 to TRBJ1-1, with TRBD1 identical over 7 bases. The CDR3 length is 12 residues. Germline V gives CDR1 MNHEY, CDR2 SVGAGI. V gave up 5 bases and J gave up 5 bases; unmatched junction bases: 2.

This clone appeared once. The V call is TRBV7-9, the J call TRBJ1-2; perhaps TRBD1 as D (5 bases). Trimming took 1 base from V and 6 from J, leaving 9 bases between them. The CDR3 runs 13 residues. CDR1 is SEHNR and CDR2 is FQNEAQ in the germline V gene (reference sequence). This chain's CDR3 is CASSLDGGDGYTF. The CDR3 DNA reads as TGTGCCAGCAGCTTAGACGGGGGTGATGGCTACACCTTC.